This T cell receptor beta chain is from a study of T-cell reconstitution after alpha-beta-depleted transplantation in children. Unique molecular identifiers featured in how the TCRbeta library was prepared. In TCRdb, the PCR reads were re-called with MiXCR into one record per CDR3 protein. The sample holds roughly 100,000 distinct CDR3 sequences, more than 7% seen once. The sample holds many counts of this clonotype. CDR1 is SGHRS, CDR2 YFSETQ, per germline. Trimming at V came to 2 bases and at J to 3 bases, leaving 5 bases not matched to a gene. This CDR3 has 16 residues. J is TRBJ2-2 and V is TRBV5-1; 9 bases match TRBD2. This sample comprised PBMCs from the stem cell graft donor, obtained from the stem cell graft. The source of this sequence is a human donor who donated a stem cell graft to a child with congenital amegakaryocytic thrombocytopenia. The CDR3 is CASSFSGRFDTGELFF. CDR3 in DNA: TGCGCCAGCAGCTTTAGCGGGAGATTTGACACCGGGGAGCTGTTTTTT. The complete variable domain, with remaining parts taken from reference TRBV5-1 and TRBJ2-2, reads KAGVTQTPRYLIKTRGQQVTLSCSPISGHRSVSWYQQTPGQGLQFLFEYFSETQRNKGNFPGRFSGRQFSNSRSEMNVSTLELGDSALYLCASSFSGRFDTGELFFGEGSRLTVL.